What follows are 17 T cell receptor beta chains derived from one specimen sequenced in a study of cytomegalovirus exposure and HLA in healthy donors. The PCR contained 60 Vbeta and 13 Jbeta primers. Assay: immunoSEQ multiplex PCR; the TCRdb copy retains only in-frame clones and omits some. The sample records about 140,000 clones, approximately 71% being singletons. The sequencing input was PBMCs. The receptors were sampled from a man aged 35-49 years in good health and CMV-seronegative.

The rearrangement uses TRBV7-9 and TRBJ1-2; D call uncertain. Germline CDR1 and CDR2: SEHNR and FQNEAQ (reference sequence). This CDR3 region has 15 residues. The ends were cut back, 0 bases at V and 8 bases at J, with 16 bases in the middle. Here the CDR3 reads CASSLAVPGKGGYTF. The CDR3 DNA sequence: TGTGCCAGCAGCTTAGCGGTGCCGGGGAAGGGAGGCTACACCTTC.

This clone was detected only a few times. The chain recombines TRBV4-2 with TRBJ2-6, with TRBD1 matching over 8 bases. Trimming took 3 bases from V and 8 from J; bases not matched to a gene: 12. The germline V gene has CDR1 LGHNA and CDR2 YNFKEQ. The CDR3 contains 17 residues. Here the CDR3 reads CASSHTNRGAVTNVLTF. The CDR3 DNA is TGTGCCAGCAGCCATACGAACAGGGGGGCGGTAACCAACGTCCTGACTTTC.

V usage is TRBV7-9 and J usage is TRBJ2-3; tentative D call: TRBD2 (6 bases). This CDR3 spans 14 amino acids. Germline CDR1 and CDR2: SEHNR and FQNEAQ (reference sequence). V shed 7 bases and J shed 3 bases, with 14 bases lying between them. The CDR3 DNA follows: TGTGCCAGCAACAACGTTGGGGGGACAGATACGCAGTATTTT. This encodes CASNNVGGTDTQYF.

This chain uses TRBV6-5 with TRBJ2-4; a possible D gene is TRBD2 (6 bases). Trimming took 2 bases from V and 8 from J, leaving 13 bases between them. Germline CDR1 is MNHEY and CDR2 is SVGAGI. The CDR3 extends over 14 amino acids. CDR3 in DNA: TGTGCCAGCAGTTACGGGGGGTTCGGGGACATTCAGTACTTC. Translating it yields CASSYGGFGDIQYF.

The chain recombines TRBV6-6 with TRBJ1-3; D not resolved. This CDR3 is built from 15 residues. Looked up from germline, CDR1 is MNHNY and CDR2 is SVGAGI (reference sequence). The V end was cut by 4 bases, the J end by 0 bases, with 10 bases between. Here the CDR3 reads CASSSSRHSGNTIYF. The CDR3 DNA reads as TGTGCCAGCAGTTCATCCAGACACTCTGGAAACACCATATATTTT.

The chain joins TRBV19 to TRBJ2-5, with a tentative D call TRBD2 (5 bases). V lost 4 bases and J 5 bases, leaving 17 bases between the germline ends. Germline values: CDR1 LNHDA, CDR2 SQIVND (reference sequence). The CDR3 length is 15 residues. The CDR3 loop is CASSRPSSGEETQYF. The CDR3 DNA sequence: TGTGCCAGTAGTAGACCTTCGAGCGGCGAGGAGACCCAGTACTTC.

The chain couples TRBV5-8 to TRBJ1-2, with 7 bases matching TRBD1. V was clipped by 5 bases and J by 2 bases; unmatched bases: 9. The CDR3 covers 15 residues. Germline V gives CDR1 SGHTS, CDR2 YDEGEE. Here the CDR3 DNA reads TGTGCCAGCAGACCGACAGCAGGGGGGAACTATGGCTACACCTTC. This codes for CASRPTAGGNYGYTF.

The chain combines TRBV19 with TRBJ2-7; weak D call: TRBD2 (7 bases). Germline assignment: CDR1 LNHDA and CDR2 SQIVND (reference sequence). V was trimmed by 7 bases and J by 7 bases, leaving 20 bases between them. The CDR3 has 14 amino acids. The CDR3 loop reads CASKVRGAVEEQYF. For the CDR3, the DNA is TGTGCCAGTAAAGTCCGGGGGGCGGTGGAAGAGCAGTACTTC.

J is TRBJ1-3 and V is TRBV18, with 7 positions matching TRBD1. The CDR3 runs to 17 residues. Trimming cost V 4 bases and J 0 bases; bases outside gene matches: 9. Germline loops: CDR1 KGHSH, CDR2 LQKENI. The CDR3 region is CASSHEQGTLSGNTIYF. CDR3 sequence (DNA): TGTGCCAGCTCACACGAACAGGGGACGCTCTCTGGAAACACCATATATTTT. Full variable domain (outside the CDR3, taken from reference TRBV18 and TRBJ1-3): NAGVMQNPRHLVRRRGQEARLRCSPMKGHSHVYWYRQLPEEGLKFMVYLQKENIIDESGMPKERFSAEFPKEGPSILRIQQVVRGDSAAYFCASSHEQGTLSGNTIYFGEGSWLTVV.

The chain is built from TRBV19 and TRBJ1-3, with no clear D. Trimming removed 6 bases at V and 0 bases at J, with 12 bases between. Germline CDR1 LNHDA, CDR2 SQIVND (reference sequence). The CDR3 has 15 amino acids. This CDR3 is CASSPVGISGNTIYF. DNA for the CDR3: TGTGCCAGTAGCCCGGTCGGGATCTCTGGAAACACCATATATTTT.

This clone showed up just a few times. The V gene is TRBV6-5, the J gene TRBJ2-7; maybe TRBD2 (7 bases). This CDR3 is built from 14 residues. V lost 6 bases to trimming and J lost 10 bases, with 22 bases between them. The germline gives CDR1 MNHEY, CDR2 SVGAGI. The CDR3 region is CASSQRGGRPYQYF. CDR3 DNA sequence: TGTGCCAGCAGCCAAAGGGGGGGGCGACCCTATCAGTACTTC.

V usage is TRBV27 and J usage is TRBJ1-6, with a weak D call TRBD1 (5 bases). CDR3 length equals 15 residues. Germline V lookup: CDR1 MNHEY, CDR2 SMNVEV (reference sequence). Trimming took 4 bases from V and 7 from J, leaving 14 bases between them. The CDR3, as DNA: TGTGCCAGCAGTTCCTGGGGGGGGAAAAATTCACCCCTCCACTTT. Encoded protein: CASSSWGGKNSPLHF.

The chain recombines TRBV5-6 with TRBJ1-2; D call uncertain. The length of the CDR3 is 11 residues. The germline gives CDR1 SGHDT, CDR2 YYEEEE. Trimming removed 0 bases at V and 10 bases at J, with 7 bases between. The chain's CDR3 is CASSLGQSYTF. Here the CDR3 DNA reads TGTGCCAGCAGCTTGGGTCAATCCTACACCTTC.

A few counts support this clone. The chain is built from TRBV4-3 and TRBJ2-5, with TRBD1 identical over 7 bases. The V segment lost 1 base and the J segment 1 base; nucleotides outside the gene matches: 6. CDR3 length: 16 residues. The germline gives CDR1 LGHNA, CDR2 YSLEER. DNA of the CDR3: TGCGCCAGCAGCCAAGGAGACAGGGATTCCCAAGAGACCCAGTACTTC. It translates to CASSQGDRDSQETQYF.

This rearrangement joins TRBV4-1 to TRBJ2-1; a weak D match, TRBD2 (5 bases). CDR1 MGHRA and CDR2 YSYEKL come from the germline V gene. CDR3 length equals 17 residues. Trimming shortened V by 7 bases and J by 0 bases, and 19 bases separated the two germline ends. The CDR3 loop reads CASTRGLAQSSYNEQFF. In DNA form, the CDR3 reads TGCGCCAGCACACGAGGGCTTGCCCAGAGCTCCTACAATGAGCAGTTCTTC.

This clone was found once. This chain joins TRBV6-5 and TRBJ1-1; perhaps TRBD1 as D (5 bases). CDR3 length: 13 amino acids. Trimming took 9 bases from V and 1 from J, leaving 12 bases between them. From germline, CDR1 is MNHEY and CDR2 SVGAGI. DNA of the CDR3: TGTGCCAGTTCATACGGACAGAACACTGAAGCTTTCTTT. Translated, it gives CASSYGQNTEAFF.

This clone came up a few times. This chain connects TRBV7-2 to TRBJ2-4, with 7 bases aligning to TRBD1. Germline V gives CDR1 SGHTA, CDR2 FQGNSA. The CDR3 totals 13 residues. The junction had 4 bases not matched to a gene; V was cut back by 4 bases and J by 7 bases. The CDR3 DNA reads TGTGCCAGCAGCTCCGAGGGGGCGAACATTCAGTACTTC. Its protein is CASSSEGANIQYF. The whole variable domain, filled in from reference TRBV7-2 and TRBJ2-4, reads GAGVSQSPSNKVTEKGKDVELRCDPISGHTALYWYRQSLGQGLEFLIYFQGNSAPDKSGLPSDRFSAERTGGSVSTLTIQRTQQEDSAVYLCASSSEGANIQYFGAGTRLSVL.